This T cell receptor beta chain is from a study of beta chain features in type 1 diabetes. Study-wide background: Cell yields, age and gender were similar between patients and healthy donors. Study-wide points: TCRB CDR3s were moderately but significantly shorter in Type 1 diabetes patients in all four CD4+ subsets.

Isolated RNA was reverse transcribed in full, so expressed TCRB transcripts were sequenced. TCRdb keeps only in-frame clones here, not all; method: immunoSEQ multiplex PCR. The sample yields hundreds of thousands of clones, 10% to 15% seen once. V was clipped by 5 bases and J by 7 bases, with 11 bases between them. Germline V gives CDR1 SEHNR, CDR2 FQNEAQ (reference sequence). CDR3 length equals 13 residues. This clone was counted between two and nine times. Its antigen remains unknown. The clonotype comes from a man between 18 and 29 years old with type 1 diabetes. The rearrangement joins TRBV7-9 to TRBJ2-2; no clear D gene. The sequenced sample consisted of naive CD4+ T cells from blood. CDR3 in DNA: TGTGCCAGCAGCCAAACCCTTGGCGGGGAGCTGTTTTTT. The encoded protein is CASSQTLGGELFF.